A selection of T cell receptor beta chains follows, all from one sample in a study of Ad26.COV2.S vaccination and SARS-CoV-2 variants. Produced via immunoSEQ multiplex PCR; TCRdb's table is partial and in-frame only. Of 120,000 to 150,000 clones listed, 86% were seen once; the top ten hold more than 4.5%. The source was peripheral blood, collected after recovery from COVID-19. These receptors all come from a human donor who had recovered from COVID-19. The CDR3 runs from the conserved cysteine through the conserved F or W. The D gene is left open where the match is weak. The size entry is marked missing in some rows and otherwise reads once, few, many or a size class.

J gene	clone size	D gene	V gene	CDR3 DNA	CDR3 protein
TRBJ1-5	NA	NA	TRBV7-2	TGTGCCAGCAGCCTCTCGGGTCATAGCAATCAGCCCCAGCATTTT	CASSLSGHSNQPQHF
TRBJ1-4	NA	NA	TRBV29-1	TGCAGCGCCGAAGGGGCAGGCCGCGAAAAACTGTTTTTT	CSAEGAGREKLFF
TRBJ1-2	NA	TRBD1	TRBV19	TGTGCCAGTACCCTATCAGGGGGCATCTATGGCTACACCTTC	CASTLSGGIYGYTF
TRBJ2-1	few	NA	TRBV5-4	TGTGCCAGCAGCTTGTGGCTAGCTCACAATGAGCAGTTCTTC	CASSLWLAHNEQFF
TRBJ2-3	NA	TRBD1	TRBV7-9	TGTGCCAGCAGCTCCGGGACAGGGAGAGATACGCAGTATTTT	CASSSGTGRDTQYF
TRBJ2-3	NA	NA	TRBV2	TGTGCCAGCAGTGAAGGCGTTAGAGCGAGCACAGATACGCAGTATTTT	CASSEGVRASTDTQYF
TRBJ1-2	once	TRBD1	TRBV15	TGTGCCACCAGCAGAGATCTCGGGACAGGGATTGGCTACACCTTC	CATSRDLGTGIGYTF
TRBJ1-4	NA	NA	TRBV28	TGTGCCAGCAGGAAGTGGGGGTCTAATGAAAAACTGTTTTTT	CASRKWGSNEKLFF
TRBJ2-7	NA	TRBD1	TRBV29-1	TGCAGCGTTGAACCGACAGGGAAATTCAACGAGCAGTACTTC	CSVEPTGKFNEQYF
TRBJ1-1	NA	TRBD1	TRBV30	TGTGCCTGGGGAAAGGGACAGGGGAACGCTTTCTTT	CAWGKGQGNAFF
TRBJ1-2	NA	TRBD1	TRBV27	TGTGCCAGCAGTTCAGGCACCGGGACAGGGTTCGGTGGCTACACCTTC	CASSSGTGTGFGGYTF
TRBJ2-3	NA	TRBD1	TRBV7-2	TGTGCCAGCAGCTTACGAGGGGGCGGCACAGATACGCAGTATTTT	CASSLRGGGTDTQYF
TRBJ2-7	NA	TRBD2	TRBV6-5	TGTGCCAGCCACTCGGGACTAGCGTTCCACGAGCAGTACTTC	CASHSGLAFHEQYF
TRBJ2-5	once	TRBD2	TRBV14	TGTGCCAGCAGCCAAGGCGGGGGGCGGATTTACCAAGAGACCCAGTACTTC	CASSQGGGRIYQETQYF
TRBJ1-3	few	TRBD1	TRBV14	TGTGCCAGCAGCCCCAGGGGACAGGGATTCTCTGGAAACACCATATATTTT	CASSPRGQGFSGNTIYF
TRBJ2-1	NA	NA	TRBV4-3	TGCGCCAGCAGCGGAGTAGGGGCCGTGGATGAGCAGTTCTTC	CASSGVGAVDEQFF
TRBJ2-5	NA	TRBD1	TRBV5-1	TGCGCCAGCAGCTTGAGGCCGGGACAGGGAGGAGAGACCCAGTACTTC	CASSLRPGQGGETQYF
TRBJ1-1	NA	TRBD1	TRBV3-1/TRBV3-2	TGTGCCAGCAGCCACGGACAGGGGGACACTGAAGCTTTCTTT	CASSHGQGDTEAFF
TRBJ2-7	NA	NA	TRBV14	TGTGCCAGCAGCCAAGGAATCGACGGTACCTACGAGCAGTACTTC	CASSQGIDGTYEQYF
TRBJ1-1	NA	TRBD1	TRBV5-1	TGCGCCAGCAGCTACCCGGGACAGGGGACCTATAAAGCTTTCTTT	CASSYPGQGTYKAFF
TRBJ1-4	NA	NA	TRBV4-1	TGCGCCAGCAGCCAAGATACTGATGAAAAACTGTTTTTT	CASSQDTDEKLFF
TRBJ1-5	NA	NA	TRBV12-3/TRBV12-4	TGTGCCAGCAGTTCCGACAGGCGGCAGCCCCAGCATTTT	CASSSDRRQPQHF
TRBJ2-5	NA	NA	TRBV6-5	TGTGCCAGCAGTCCCATGCTAGGGGAGACCCAGTACTTC	CASSPMLGETQYF
TRBJ1-6	NA	NA	TRBV4-3	TGCGCCAGCAGCTGCCTTAGAGGAGGGAGTGCTGATTCACCCCTCCACTTT	CASSCLRGGSADSPLHF
TRBJ2-7	once	NA	TRBV4-3	TGCGCCAGCAGCCAAGGAAACCAGCAGTACTTC	CASSQGNQQYF
TRBJ1-1	NA	NA	TRBV20-1	TGCAGTGCCCAGGTGAGGGGTGAAGCTTTCTTT	CSAQVRGEAFF
TRBJ2-5	NA	TRBD2	TRBV11-2	TGTGCCAGCAGCCCCTTTGTTCGGGGGGTGGAGACCCAGTACTTC	CASSPFVRGVETQYF
TRBJ1-6	NA	NA	TRBV5-4	TGTGCCAGCAGCTTGGAACAGGGCGGTTCACCCCTCCACTTT	CASSLEQGGSPLHF
TRBJ1-6	NA	NA	TRBV2	TGTGCCAGCCTCCATCTCGGGTCCAATTCACCCCTCCACTTT	CASLHLGSNSPLHF
TRBJ1-1	few	NA	TRBV6-5	TGTGCCAGCAGTTACGGCGTGGGTACTGAAGCTTTCTTT	CASSYGVGTEAFF
TRBJ2-3	NA	NA	TRBV28	TGTGCCAGCAGTCCCCCGACAGGACGGTTGTCTACGCAGTATTTT	CASSPPTGRLSTQYF
TRBJ2-1	NA	TRBD2	TRBV12-5	TGTGCTAGTGGGGGGGGACTAGCGGGGGTCAATGAGCAGTTCTTC	CASGGGLAGVNEQFF
TRBJ2-2	NA	NA	TRBV6-5	TGTGCCAGCAGTCGTGGGGGGAACACCGGGGAGCTGTTTTTT	CASSRGGNTGELFF
TRBJ1-1	NA	NA	TRBV6-2/TRBV6-3	TGTGCCAGCAGTTCGATGGACACAAGTAACACTGAAGCTTTCTTT	CASSSMDTSNTEAFF
TRBJ2-7	NA	NA	TRBV4-1	TGCGCCAGCAGCCTCCGGGACGGTGGGGCCTACGAGCAGTACTTC	CASSLRDGGAYEQYF
TRBJ2-1	NA	TRBD2	TRBV7-2	TGTGCCAGCAGCAACCGACAGGGAAGTATTACTAGCGGGGGCAATGAGCAGTTCTTC	CASSNRQGSITSGGNEQFF
TRBJ1-2	NA	NA	TRBV2	TGTGCCAGCAGGGGGAGTACAGGGCAAGGCTACACCTTC	CASRGSTGQGYTF
TRBJ1-1	NA	NA	TRBV6-2/TRBV6-3	TGTGCCAGCAGTTACGTGGGTTCGACTGAAGCTTTCTTT	CASSYVGSTEAFF
TRBJ2-1	NA	TRBD2	TRBV28	TGTGCCAGCAGGCAGTGGACTAGTCCCGAGCAGTTCTTC	CASRQWTSPEQFF
TRBJ1-1	NA	TRBD1	TRBV4-1	TGCGCCAGCAGCCAAGAGGGGGGACAGGGGAACACTGAAGCTTTCTTT	CASSQEGGQGNTEAFF
TRBJ1-6	NA	TRBD1	TRBV4-1	TGCGCCAGCAGCCAAGCCTCATCGACAGGGGGCGGTTCACCCCTCCACTTT	CASSQASSTGGGSPLHF
TRBJ1-5	NA	NA	TRBV9	TGTGCCAGCAGCGTAGGGGGGGCTAATCAGCCCCAGCATTTT	CASSVGGANQPQHF
TRBJ2-1	NA	TRBD2	TRBV11-2	TGTGCCAGCAGCTTAGGTGGCGGGGGGCTTGGCAATGAGCAGTTCTTC	CASSLGGGGLGNEQFF
TRBJ2-2	NA	TRBD2	TRBV5-5	TGTGCCAGCAGCTTGACCGCGGGGGGCGGGGAGCTGTTTTTT	CASSLTAGGGELFF
TRBJ1-2	NA	NA	TRBV5-6	TGTGCCAGCCGACTTTCACGGACGGCGAACTCCTATGGCTACACCTTC	CASRLSRTANSYGYTF
TRBJ2-2	NA	TRBD1	TRBV11-2	TGTGCCAGCAGCTTCCAGGGGGCTAGCACCGGGGAGCTGTTTTTT	CASSFQGASTGELFF
TRBJ2-3	NA	NA	TRBV11-2	TGTGCCAGCAGCCCCACGCGGGCAGATACGCAGTATTTT	CASSPTRADTQYF
TRBJ1-5	NA	NA	TRBV6-6	TGTGCCAGCAGTTACTCGGAGCAGCCCCAGCATTTT	CASSYSEQPQHF
TRBJ2-1	NA	NA	TRBV6-6	TGTGCCAGCAGGGCAGGGGTCTCGTACAATGAGCAGTTCTTC	CASRAGVSYNEQFF
TRBJ2-5	NA	NA	TRBV7-2	TGTGCCAGCAGCTTAGGGGATGGGTACCAAGAGACCCAGTACTTC	CASSLGDGYQETQYF